The next 13 T cell receptor beta chains were all read from a single sample in a study of patients and donors after allogeneic stem cell transplantation (TCRdb year 2020). The library was built by means of RT-PCR. Sequencing relied on a NextSeq 550. TCRdb reprocessed the public reads (quality trimming at Q25 with fastp, clone calling with MiXCR) and kept in-frame beta chains. A single entry per CDR3 protein holds the most common genes and DNA from its merged rows. Present in this sample are approximately 98,000 distinct CDR3 sequences, approximately 40% of which were seen just once. The ten largest clones capture approximately 30% of the sample. Sample: blood, either unsorted or a sorted T cell fraction (not recorded which). The source of these receptors is a human donor who was either an allogeneic HSCT recipient or a stem cell or donor lymphocyte infusion donor (not recorded which). It is not recorded whose cells these are; they may come from a transplant donor.

This clonotype was seen a handful of times. The genes are TRBV18 and TRBJ2-7; possibly TRBD2 for D (6 bases). Trimming pared 5 bases from V and 2 bases from J, leaving 16 bases between. The CDR3 is 15 residues long. Germline V gene lookup returns CDR1 KGHSH and CDR2 LQKENI. In nucleotides, the CDR3 is TGTGCCAGCTCAACGCGGACGGGAGAGACCTACGAGCAGTACTTC. It translates to CASSTRTGETYEQYF.

This clonotype has just a few counts. V is TRBV10-3 and J is TRBJ1-6; the D is unclear. The germline gives CDR1 ENHRY, CDR2 SYGVKD. This CDR3 contains 14 residues. V was shortened by 0 bases and J by 7 bases, with 7 bases between the two germline ends. The DNA of the CDR3 is TGTGCCATCAGTGAGTCATGGCAGAATTCACCCCTCCACTTT. Amino acid sequence: CAISESWQNSPLHF.

The chain couples TRBV7-9 to TRBJ1-1; D remains unclear. The V and J ends lost 3 bases and 6 bases respectively, with 14 bases between them. CDR1 SEHNR and CDR2 FQNEAQ come from the germline V gene (reference sequence). CDR3 size: 14 residues. The CDR3 DNA sequence: TGTGCCAGCAGCTTCATGAGGGAAAAAGCTGAAGCTTTCTTT. Translated: CASSFMREKAEAFF.

The chain combines TRBV6-6 with TRBJ2-1; 9 bases are shared with TRBD1. The J segment lost 5 bases and the V segment lost 6 bases, leaving 11 bases of the junction unmatched. Germline-derived CDR1 and CDR2 are MNHNY and SVGAGI (reference sequence). The CDR3 extends over 16 amino acids. CDR3 DNA: TGTGCCAGCAGCCATACCGGGACAGGGCTGAACAATGAGCAGTTCTTC. This encodes CASSHTGTGLNNEQFF.

This chain connects TRBV19 to TRBJ2-5; D is possibly TRBD1 or TRBD2 (5 bases each). With 4 bases removed from V and 0 bases from J, the gap between germline ends came to 12 bases. The CDR3 is 15 amino acids. Germline CDR1 is LNHDA and CDR2 is SQIVND (reference sequence). The CDR3 spells CASSSGPTDQETQYF. The CDR3 DNA is TGTGCCAGTAGTAGCGGGCCGACAGACCAAGAGACCCAGTACTTC.

This clonotype was seen a few times. This chain connects TRBV7-9 to TRBJ1-1; maybe TRBD1 (5 bases). The CDR3 sequence is 17 residues long. Between the trimmed V and J ends, which lost 3 bases and 0 bases, there was a span of 17 bases. Germline CDR1 SEHNR, CDR2 FQNEAQ (reference sequence). This CDR3 is CASSFFRGGAMNTEAFF. The DNA for the CDR3 is TGTGCCAGCAGCTTTTTTCGGGGAGGGGCGATGAACACTGAAGCTTTCTTT.

The V call is TRBV15, the J call TRBJ1-4, with 11 bases lining up with TRBD1. Unmatched junction bases numbered 7, after V lost 5 bases and J lost 8 bases. Germline lookup yields CDR1 LNHNV and CDR2 YYDKDF (reference sequence). The CDR3 has 15 residues. CDR3 bases: TGTGCCACCAGCGCCACGGGACAGGGGGACGAAAAACTGTTTTTT. This gives the protein CATSATGQGDEKLFF. The full variable domain, in which reference TRBV15 and TRBJ1-4 provide the parts outside the CDR3, is DAMVIQNPRYQVTQFGKPVTLSCSQTLNHNVMYWYQQKSSQAPKLLFHYYDKDFNNEADTPDNFQSRRPNTSFCFLDIRSPGLGDTAMYLCATSATGQGDEKLFFGSGTQLSVL.

The chain employs TRBV12-3 or TRBV12-4 and TRBJ2-1, with a possible D match to TRBD2 (6 bases). V was cut by 5 bases and J by 10 bases, with 15 bases left in between. The CDR3 covers 13 residues. The CDR3 protein is CASSPQIGREQFF. The DNA of the CDR3 is TGTGCCAGCAGTCCCCAAATTGGGAGGGAGCAGTTCTTC.

This clonotype was detected only a few times. This chain uses TRBV7-2 with TRBJ2-2, with 10 bases lining up with TRBD2. The CDR3 spans 17 residues. Germline CDR1 and CDR2: SGHTA and FQGNSA. Trimming at V came to 3 bases and at J to 3 bases, leaving 7 bases not matched to a gene. CDR3 DNA sequence: TGTGCCAGCAGCTTCGGGCTAGCGGGAGCATACACCGGGGAGCTGTTTTTT. As protein: CASSFGLAGAYTGELFF.

The chain uses TRBV20-1 and TRBJ2-3; 9 bases agree with TRBD2. Germline V gene sequence: CDR1 DFQATT, CDR2 SNEGSKA (reference sequence). There are 17 residues in the CDR3. J was trimmed by 6 bases and V by 0 bases; bases with no gene match: 13. The CDR3 here is CSARDWEISGSRDTQYF. For the CDR3, the DNA is TGCAGTGCTAGAGATTGGGAAATTAGCGGGAGTCGGGATACGCAGTATTTT.

This clonotype has a handful of counts. The chain joins TRBV5-1 to TRBJ1-2, with 10 bases matching TRBD1. The CDR3 covers 13 residues. The V segment lost 4 bases and the J segment 6 bases; nucleotides outside the gene matches: 3. From germline, CDR1 is SGHRS and CDR2 YFSETQ. CDR3 DNA: TGCGCCAGCAGCGCCGGACAGGGGGATGGCTACACCTTC. Amino acid sequence: CASSAGQGDGYTF. Drawing the rest from reference TRBV5-1 and TRBJ1-2, the complete variable domain is KAGVTQTPRYLIKTRGQQVTLSCSPISGHRSVSWYQQTPGQGLQFLFEYFSETQRNKGNFPGRFSGRQFSNSRSEMNVSTLELGDSALYLCASSAGQGDGYTFGSGTRLTVV.

The rearrangement links TRBV12-3 or TRBV12-4 to TRBJ2-3, with 10 nucleotides matching TRBD2. CDR3 length equals 17 residues. V was pared by 3 bases and J by 0 bases, with 6 bases of the junction left unmatched. CDR3 sequence: CASSFRAGGYSTDTQYF. CDR3 in DNA: TGTGCCAGCAGTTTTAGAGCGGGAGGGTACAGCACAGATACGCAGTATTTT.

This clonotype was detected a few times. This chain connects TRBV29-1 to TRBJ1-2; unclear D gene. The V end lost 4 bases, the J end lost 4 bases, and 4 bases lay between the germline ends. The CDR3 consists of 10 residues. Germline CDR1 reads SQVTM; CDR2 reads ANQGSEA. The CDR3 spells CSVGGYGYTF. CDR3 bases: TGCAGCGTTGGGGGCTATGGCTACACCTTC.